A single sample is the source of the 10 T cell receptor beta chains below, sequenced in a study of blood T cell repertoires in COVID-19. The assay was immunoSEQ multiplex PCR, and TCRdb's table has in-frame clones only and misses some. The table lists about 180,000 clones, 88% of them singletons. Material for sequencing was PBMCs or T cells enriched from blood (not recorded which). Receptors originate from a woman younger than 30 who had recovered from COVID-19.

In this sample, this clone turned up a few times. The rearrangement joins TRBV4-1 to TRBJ1-6; the match to TRBD1 covers 8 bases. Germline assignment: CDR1 MGHRA and CDR2 YSYEKL. The trim removed 2 bases at V and 7 bases at J, leaving 7 bases unmatched. This CDR3 has 16 residues. CDR3 residues: CASSQSQGARNSPLHF. The CDR3 DNA reads as TGCGCCAGCAGCCAAAGCCAGGGGGCGCGGAATTCACCCCTCCACTTT.

The J gene is TRBJ2-7, the V gene TRBV27, with 7 nucleotides matching TRBD1. Per germline, CDR1 MNHEY and CDR2 SMNVEV (reference sequence). The junction had 4 bases not matched to a gene; V was cut back by 5 bases and J by 3 bases. This CDR3 spans 13 amino acids. This CDR3 reads CASSMTGLYEQYF. CDR3 DNA sequence: TGTGCCAGCAGTATGACAGGGCTCTACGAGCAGTACTTC.

This rearrangement joins TRBV15 to TRBJ1-4; no clear D. The germline V gene encodes CDR1 LNHNV and CDR2 YYDKDF (reference sequence). The CDR3 consists of 13 residues. V lost 3 bases, J lost 3 bases, and 5 bases lay in between. CDR3 sequence reads: CATSRGPNEKLFF. CDR3 nucleotides: TGTGCCACCAGCAGGGGCCCTAATGAAAAACTGTTTTTT.

The chain has TRBV4-3 and TRBJ1-4, with 9 nucleotides matching TRBD1. The V and J ends lost 4 bases and 7 bases, in that order; junction bases with no gene match: 7. This CDR3 region has 15 residues. Per germline, CDR1 LGHNA and CDR2 YSLEER. CDR3 nucleotides: TGCGCCAGCAGCCCGGAGACAGGGGGGATTGAAAAACTGTTTTTT. Protein: CASSPETGGIEKLFF.

V usage is TRBV7-9 and J usage is TRBJ2-1, with 7 positions matching TRBD1. Germline CDR1 reads SEHNR; CDR2 reads FQNEAQ (reference sequence). This CDR3 has 15 amino acids. Trimming cost V 5 bases and J 7 bases; bases outside gene matches: 11. CDR3 loop: CASSPTGTEINEQFF. The CDR3 DNA reads TGTGCCAGCAGCCCAACCGGGACAGAGATTAATGAGCAGTTCTTC. The full variable domain, rest sourced from reference TRBV7-9 and TRBJ2-1, is DTGVSQNPRHKITKRGQNVTFRCDPISEHNRLYWYRQTLGQGPEFLTYFQNEAQLEKSRLLSDRFSAERPKGSFSTLEIQRTEQGDSAMYLCASSPTGTEINEQFFGPGTRLTVL.

The V gene is TRBV9, the J gene TRBJ2-1; TRBD2 matches 11 bases. The CDR3 contains 15 residues. V lost 3 bases and J lost 9; bases outside the gene matches: 8. The germline CDR1 and CDR2 sequences are SGDLS and YYNGEE. The CDR3 region is CASSAGLAGGLEQFF. Here the CDR3 DNA reads TGTGCCAGCAGCGCCGGGCTAGCGGGGGGTCTTGAGCAGTTCTTC. Combining the CDR3 with reference TRBV9 and TRBJ2-1 gives the whole variable domain DSGVTQTPKHLITATGQRVTLRCSPRSGDLSVYWYQQSLDQGLQFLIQYYNGEERAKGNILERFSAQQFPDLHSELNLSSLELGDSALYFCASSAGLAGGLEQFFGPGTRLTVL.

This chain connects TRBV6-5 to TRBJ2-2, with D unresolved. The length of the CDR3 is 12 residues. Trimming removed 10 bases at V and 6 bases at J, with 12 bases between. CDR1 MNHEY and CDR2 SVGAGI come from the germline V gene. This CDR3 is CATVRLAGELFF. CDR3 nucleotides: TGTGCCACCGTTCGGTTGGCCGGGGAGCTGTTTTTT.

The sample holds a few counts of this clone. The chain recombines TRBV30 with TRBJ2-7; TRBD2 matches at 9 bases. Germline CDR1 GTSNPN, CDR2 SVGIG (reference sequence). The CDR3 has 14 amino acids. V shed 1 base, J shed 0 bases, and the junction held 1 base outside the gene matches. As DNA, the CDR3 is TGTGCCTGGAGTGGTAGCGGGAGCTCCTACGAGCAGTACTTC. Its protein is CAWSGSGSSYEQYF.

J is TRBJ1-1 and V is TRBV3-1 (or the pseudogene TRBV3-2); the D is unclear. Germline loops: CDR1 LGHDT, CDR2 YNNKEL (reference sequence). The CDR3 spans 14 residues. Trimming pared 1 base from V and 3 bases from J, leaving 9 bases between. The CDR3 DNA reads as TGTGCCAGCAGCCAAGTAGGACTAGACACTGAAGCTTTCTTT. It encodes CASSQVGLDTEAFF.

The chain combines TRBV30 with TRBJ1-1; D not resolved. Germline CDR1 GTSNPN, CDR2 SVGIG (reference sequence). V lost 3 bases, J lost 4 bases, and 15 bases lay in between. This CDR3 has 14 amino acids. CDR3 residues: CAWSPPVEGTEAFF. The CDR3 DNA reads TGTGCCTGGAGCCCCCCGGTTGAGGGCACTGAAGCTTTCTTT. The full variable domain, in which reference TRBV30 and TRBJ1-1 provide the parts outside the CDR3, is SQTIHQWPATLVQPVGSPLSLECTVEGTSNPNLYWYRQAAGRGLQLLFYSVGIGQISSEVPQNLSASRPQDRQFILSSKKLLLSDSGFYLCAWSPPVEGTEAFFGQGTRLTVV.